Following are 10 T cell receptor beta chains from one sample sequenced in a study of RUNX1 and TCR beta rearrangement in T-cell leukemia. Both DJ and VDJ rearrangements of TCR beta were amplicon sequenced. TCRdb re-analysed the PCR reads in MiXCR, keeping a single row per CDR3 protein. The sample includes 500 to 650 distinct CDR3 sequences, around 44% of them seen just once. Input material: blood. These receptors were collected from a female donor with T-cell acute lymphoblastic leukemia.

This clonotype was detected only a few times. This chain uses TRBV10-3 with TRBJ1-2; D uncertain. V lost 6 bases and J lost 1, with 9 bases in between. This CDR3 comprises 13 residues. The germline V gene encodes CDR1 ENHRY and CDR2 SYGVKD. The CDR3 loop is CAIRAAGNYGYTF. DNA of the CDR3: TGTGCCATCAGGGCAGCCGGTAACTATGGCTACACCTTC.

This clonotype occurred a few times. This sequence joins TRBV12-3 or TRBV12-4 and TRBJ1-2; D might be TRBD1 (5 bases). V lost 3 bases, J lost 3 bases, and 8 bases lay in between. CDR3 length: 13 amino acids. Written as DNA, the CDR3 is TGTGCCAGCAGTTTTGACAGATACTATGGCTACACCTTC. It codes for CASSFDRYYGYTF.

This rearrangement joins TRBV5-1 to TRBJ1-3; D possibly corresponds to TRBD1 (5 bases). Trimming removed 4 bases from V and 2 bases from J, with 10 bases in between. CDR1 is SGHRS, CDR2 YFSETQ, per germline. CDR3 size: 14 residues. The CDR3 loop reads CASSGGATGNTIYF. For the CDR3, the DNA is TGCGCCAGCAGCGGCGGGGCCACTGGAAACACCATATATTTT.

This clonotype is labeled as medium-sized (0.01 to 0.1%). The genes are TRBV10-3 and TRBJ1-1, with unresolved D. This CDR3 region has 16 residues. The germline V gene encodes CDR1 ENHRY and CDR2 SYGVKD. V shed 3 bases and J shed 0 bases, with 14 bases lying between them. The DNA of the CDR3 is TGTGCCATCAGTGATTCGTGGGTCGGCGTGAACACTGAAGCTTTCTTT. Translation gives CAISDSWVGVNTEAFF.

V is TRBV28 and J is TRBJ2-7; the match to TRBD2 covers 10 bases. This CDR3 is 15 amino acids long. The ends lost 2 bases at V and 2 bases at J; junction bases unmatched: 3. Germline CDR1 reads MDHEN; CDR2 reads SYDVKM. The CDR3 reads CASSLASGGTYEQYF. The CDR3 coding sequence is TGTGCCAGCAGTTTAGCTAGCGGGGGTACCTACGAGCAGTACTTC.

This clonotype has ten or more counts. V gene TRBV11-2 combines with J gene TRBJ1-1; D not certain. Trimming cost V 5 bases and J 4 bases, with 5 bases left between them. The CDR3 is 11 residues long. The germline gives CDR1 SGHAT, CDR2 FQNNGV. Here the CDR3 reads CASSLGTEAFF. The CDR3 bases are TGTGCCAGCAGCCTCGGCACTGAAGCTTTCTTT.

The V and J genes are TRBV6-6 and TRBJ1-1; the D is unclear. The germline V gene has CDR1 MNHNY and CDR2 SVGAGI (reference sequence). V was trimmed by 7 bases and J by 6 bases, leaving 24 bases between them. The CDR3 loop spans 16 amino acids. The CDR3: CASILSPLGVAPEAFF. CDR3 DNA sequence: TGTGCCAGCATTCTCTCTCCCCTCGGGGTAGCCCCTGAAGCTTTCTTT.

By frequency in the sample, this clonotype is medium-sized. This chain links TRBV20-1 with TRBJ1-2, with D unresolved. Per germline, CDR1 DFQATT and CDR2 SNEGSKA (reference sequence). The CDR3 runs 11 residues. V dropped 7 bases and J dropped 5 bases, with 11 bases sitting between them. In nucleotides, the CDR3 is TGCAGTGTAGGGCAGCCATATGGCTACACCTTC. This gives the protein CSVGQPYGYTF.

The rearrangement uses TRBV19 and TRBJ2-1, with 8 positions matching TRBD2. With V trimmed by 3 bases and J by 9 bases, 7 bases remained unmatched. The CDR3 is 14 amino acids. Germline V CDR1 and CDR2: LNHDA, SQIVND (reference sequence). CDR3 region: CASSMGLVFGEQFF. CDR3 sequence (DNA): TGTGCCAGTAGTATGGGACTAGTGTTTGGTGAGCAGTTCTTC.

This chain uses TRBV2 with TRBJ1-3; D gene ambiguous. The CDR3 sequence is 13 residues long. In germline, CDR1 is SNHLY, CDR2 FYNNEI. Deletions cut 6 bases from V and 7 bases from J, with 13 bases between. CDR3 sequence (DNA): TGTGCCAGCAGCCCTCCCAGGTTCAACACCATATATTTT. Amino acid sequence: CASSPPRFNTIYF.